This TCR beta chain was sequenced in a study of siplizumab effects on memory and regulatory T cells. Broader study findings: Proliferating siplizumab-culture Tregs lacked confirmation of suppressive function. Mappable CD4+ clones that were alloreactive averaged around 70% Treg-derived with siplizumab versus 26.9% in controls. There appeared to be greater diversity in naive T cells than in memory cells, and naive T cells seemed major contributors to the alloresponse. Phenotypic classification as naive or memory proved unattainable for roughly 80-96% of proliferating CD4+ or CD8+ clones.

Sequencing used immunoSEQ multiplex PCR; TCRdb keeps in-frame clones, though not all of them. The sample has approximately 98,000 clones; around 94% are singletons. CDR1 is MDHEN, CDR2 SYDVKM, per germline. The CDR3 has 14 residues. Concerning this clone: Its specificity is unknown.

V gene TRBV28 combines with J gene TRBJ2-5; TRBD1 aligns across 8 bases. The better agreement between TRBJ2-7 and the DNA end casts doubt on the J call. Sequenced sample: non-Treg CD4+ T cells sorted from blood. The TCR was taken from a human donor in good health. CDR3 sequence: CASSALDRAHEQYF. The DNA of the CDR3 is TGTGCCAGCAGTGCCCTGGACAGGGCACACGAGCAGTACTTC.